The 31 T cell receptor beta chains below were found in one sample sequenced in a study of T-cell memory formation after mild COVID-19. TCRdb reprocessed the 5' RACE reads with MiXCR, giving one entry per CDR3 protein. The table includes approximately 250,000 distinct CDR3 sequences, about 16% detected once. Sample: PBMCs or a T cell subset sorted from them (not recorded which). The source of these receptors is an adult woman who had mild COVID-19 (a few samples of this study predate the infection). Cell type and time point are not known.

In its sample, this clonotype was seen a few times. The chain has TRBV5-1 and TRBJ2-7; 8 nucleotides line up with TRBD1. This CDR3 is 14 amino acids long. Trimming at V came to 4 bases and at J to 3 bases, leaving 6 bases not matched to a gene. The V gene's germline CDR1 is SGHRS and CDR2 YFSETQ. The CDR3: CASSPGQGHYEQYF. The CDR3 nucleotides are TGCGCCAGCAGCCCTGGACAGGGTCACTACGAGCAGTACTTC.

CDR3 sequence: CASSFDGGAPGELFF. CDR3 in DNA: TGTGCCAGCAGCTTTGACGGGGGGGCCCCCGGGGAGCTGTTTTTT. This rearrangement joins TRBV7-8 to TRBJ2-2, with TRBD2 matching 8 bases. V lost 3 bases, J lost 6 bases, and 6 bases stayed unmatched. The CDR3 has 15 amino acids. The germline V gene has CDR1 SGHVS and CDR2 FQNEAQ.

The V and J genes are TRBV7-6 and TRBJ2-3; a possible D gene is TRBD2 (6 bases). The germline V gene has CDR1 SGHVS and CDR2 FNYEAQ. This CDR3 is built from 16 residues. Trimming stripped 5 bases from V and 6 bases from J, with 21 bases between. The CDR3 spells CASSRQLARLSDTQYF. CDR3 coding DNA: TGTGCCAGCAGCCGCCAACTAGCCCGCTTATCGGATACGCAGTATTTT.

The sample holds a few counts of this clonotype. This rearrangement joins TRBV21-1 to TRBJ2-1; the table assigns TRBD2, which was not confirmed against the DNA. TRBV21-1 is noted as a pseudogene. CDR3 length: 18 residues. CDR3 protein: CASSKEHASGGSYNEQFF. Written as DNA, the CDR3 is TGTGCCAGCAGCAAAGAGCATGCTAGCGGGGGCTCCTACAATGAGCAGTTCTTC.

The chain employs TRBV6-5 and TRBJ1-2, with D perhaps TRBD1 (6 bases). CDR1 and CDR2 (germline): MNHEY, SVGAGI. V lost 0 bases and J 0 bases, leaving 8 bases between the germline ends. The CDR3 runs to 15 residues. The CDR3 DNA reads TGTGCCAGCAGTTACTCGGGGACAACTAACTATGGCTACACCTTC. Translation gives CASSYSGTTNYGYTF.

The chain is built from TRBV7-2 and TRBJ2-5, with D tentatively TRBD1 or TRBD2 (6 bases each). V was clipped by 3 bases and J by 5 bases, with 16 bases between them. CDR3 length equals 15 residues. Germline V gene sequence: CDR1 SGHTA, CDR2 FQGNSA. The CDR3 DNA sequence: TGTGCCAGCAGCTTTACCAGGGGTCGGGGGGAGACCCAGTACTTC. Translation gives CASSFTRGRGETQYF.

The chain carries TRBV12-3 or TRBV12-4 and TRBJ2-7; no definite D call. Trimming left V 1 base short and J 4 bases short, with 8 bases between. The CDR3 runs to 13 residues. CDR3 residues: CASSLDPQYEQYF. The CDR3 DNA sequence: TGTGCCAGCAGTTTAGATCCCCAATACGAGCAGTACTTC.

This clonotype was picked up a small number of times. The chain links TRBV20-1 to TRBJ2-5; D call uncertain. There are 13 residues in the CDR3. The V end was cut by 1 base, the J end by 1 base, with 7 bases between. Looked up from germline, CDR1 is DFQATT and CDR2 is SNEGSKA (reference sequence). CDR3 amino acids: CSARVEVQETQYF. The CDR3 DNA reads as TGCAGTGCTAGAGTAGAAGTCCAAGAGACCCAGTACTTC.

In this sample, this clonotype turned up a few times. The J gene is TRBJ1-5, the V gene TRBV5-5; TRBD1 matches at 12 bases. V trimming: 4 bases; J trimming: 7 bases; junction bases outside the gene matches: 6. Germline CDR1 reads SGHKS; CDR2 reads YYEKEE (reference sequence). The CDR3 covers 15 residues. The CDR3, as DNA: TGTGCCAGCAGCGGCGGGACAGGGGGCACCCAGCCCCAGCATTTT. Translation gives CASSGGTGGTQPQHF. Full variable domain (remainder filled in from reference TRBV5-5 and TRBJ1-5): DAGVTQSPTHLIKTRGQQVTLRCSPISGHKSVSWYQQVLGQGPQFIFQYYEKEERGRGNFPDRFSARQFPNYSSELNVNALLLGDSALYLCASSGGTGGTQPQHFGDGTRLSIL.

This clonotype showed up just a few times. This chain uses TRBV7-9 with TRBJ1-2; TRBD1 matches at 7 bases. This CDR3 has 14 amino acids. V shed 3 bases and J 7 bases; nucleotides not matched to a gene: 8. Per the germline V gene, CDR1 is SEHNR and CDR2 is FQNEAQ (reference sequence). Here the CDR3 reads CASSLAGGRGGYTF. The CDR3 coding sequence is TGTGCCAGCAGCTTGGCAGGGGGAAGAGGTGGCTACACCTTC.

The CDR3 DNA follows: TGTGCCACCAGCAGGCCCCAGTTGGGACAGGGGGTAACAGATACGCAGTATTTT. It translates to CATSRPQLGQGVTDTQYF. The chain uses TRBV15 and TRBJ2-3; 11 bases are shared with TRBD1. Unmatched junction bases numbered 11, after V lost 3 bases and J lost 3 bases. CDR3 length: 18 residues. Per germline, CDR1 LNHNV and CDR2 YYDKDF (reference sequence).

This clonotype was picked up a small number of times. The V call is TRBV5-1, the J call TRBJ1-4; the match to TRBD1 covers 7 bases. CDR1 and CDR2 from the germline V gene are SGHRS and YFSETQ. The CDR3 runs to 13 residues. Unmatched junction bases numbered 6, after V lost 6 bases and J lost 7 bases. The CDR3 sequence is CASTRQGGEKLFF. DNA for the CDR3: TGCGCCAGCACGCGACAGGGTGGTGAAAAACTGTTTTTT.

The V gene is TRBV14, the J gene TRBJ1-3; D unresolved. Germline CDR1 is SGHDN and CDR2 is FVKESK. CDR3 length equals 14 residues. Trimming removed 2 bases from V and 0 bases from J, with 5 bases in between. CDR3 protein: CASSQQLSGNTIYF. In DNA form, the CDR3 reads TGTGCCAGCAGCCAACAGCTCTCTGGAAACACCATATATTTT.

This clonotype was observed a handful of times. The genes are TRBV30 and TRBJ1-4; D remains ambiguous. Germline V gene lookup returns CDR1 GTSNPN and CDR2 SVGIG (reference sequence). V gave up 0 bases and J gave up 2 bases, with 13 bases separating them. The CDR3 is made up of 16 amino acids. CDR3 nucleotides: TGTGCCTGGAGTGTTTCAAGAACGGGGACTAATGAAAAACTGTTTTTT. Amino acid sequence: CAWSVSRTGTNEKLFF.

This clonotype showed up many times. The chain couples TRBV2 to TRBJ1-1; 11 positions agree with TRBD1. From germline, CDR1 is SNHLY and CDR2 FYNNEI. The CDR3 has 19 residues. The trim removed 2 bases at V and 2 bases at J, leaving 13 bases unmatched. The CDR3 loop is CASSEKMPWDRGKNTEAFF. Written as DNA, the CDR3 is TGTGCCAGCAGTGAAAAAATGCCCTGGGACAGGGGGAAAAACACTGAAGCTTTCTTT.

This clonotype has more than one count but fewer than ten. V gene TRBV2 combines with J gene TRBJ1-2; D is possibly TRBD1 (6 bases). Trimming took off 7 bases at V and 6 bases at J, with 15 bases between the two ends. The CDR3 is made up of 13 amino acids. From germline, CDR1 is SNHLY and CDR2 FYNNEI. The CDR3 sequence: CASTPTGRDGYTF. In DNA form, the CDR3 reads TGTGCCAGCACCCCGACAGGACGAGATGGCTACACCTTC. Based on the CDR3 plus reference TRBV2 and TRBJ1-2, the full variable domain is EPEVTQTPSHQVTQMGQEVILRCVPISNHLYFYWYRQILGQKVEFLVSFYNNEISEKSEIFDDQFSVERPDGSNFTLKIRSTKLEDSAMYFCASTPTGRDGYTFGSGTRLTVV.

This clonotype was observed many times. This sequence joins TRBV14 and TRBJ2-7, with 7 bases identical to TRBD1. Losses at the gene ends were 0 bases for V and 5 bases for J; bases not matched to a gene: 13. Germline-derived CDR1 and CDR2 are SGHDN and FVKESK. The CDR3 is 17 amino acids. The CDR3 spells CASSQDHRGWVPDEQYF. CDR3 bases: TGTGCCAGCAGCCAAGATCACAGGGGCTGGGTTCCGGACGAGCAGTACTTC.

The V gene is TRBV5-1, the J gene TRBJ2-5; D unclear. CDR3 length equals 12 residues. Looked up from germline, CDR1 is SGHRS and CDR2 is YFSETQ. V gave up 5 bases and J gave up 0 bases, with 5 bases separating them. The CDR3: CASRSNQETQYF. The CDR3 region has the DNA TGCGCCAGCAGGTCCAACCAAGAGACCCAGTACTTC.

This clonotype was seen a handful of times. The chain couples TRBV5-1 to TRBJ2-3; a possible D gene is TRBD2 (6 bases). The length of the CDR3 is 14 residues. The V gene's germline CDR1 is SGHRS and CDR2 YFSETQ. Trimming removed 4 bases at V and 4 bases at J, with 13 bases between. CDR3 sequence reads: CASSVSGGSDTQYF. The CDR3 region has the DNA TGCGCCAGCAGCGTTAGCGGAGGGTCAGATACGCAGTATTTT. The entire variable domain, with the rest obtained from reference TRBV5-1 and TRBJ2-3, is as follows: KAGVTQTPRYLIKTRGQQVTLSCSPISGHRSVSWYQQTPGQGLQFLFEYFSETQRNKGNFPGRFSGRQFSNSRSEMNVSTLELGDSALYLCASSVSGGSDTQYFGPGTRLTVL.

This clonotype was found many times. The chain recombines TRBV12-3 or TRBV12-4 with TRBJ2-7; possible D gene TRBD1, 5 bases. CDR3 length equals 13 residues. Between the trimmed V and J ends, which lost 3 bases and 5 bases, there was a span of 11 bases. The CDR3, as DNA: TGTGCCAGCAGTTTGTCAGGGTCCGACGAGCAGTACTTC. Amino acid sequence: CASSLSGSDEQYF.

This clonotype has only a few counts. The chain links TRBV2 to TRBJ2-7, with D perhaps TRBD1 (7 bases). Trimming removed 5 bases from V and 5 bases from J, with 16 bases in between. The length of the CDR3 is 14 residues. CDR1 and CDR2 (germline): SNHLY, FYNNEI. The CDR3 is CASSPQGRNHEQYF. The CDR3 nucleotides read TGTGCCAGCAGTCCACAGGGGAGGAACCACGAGCAGTACTTC.

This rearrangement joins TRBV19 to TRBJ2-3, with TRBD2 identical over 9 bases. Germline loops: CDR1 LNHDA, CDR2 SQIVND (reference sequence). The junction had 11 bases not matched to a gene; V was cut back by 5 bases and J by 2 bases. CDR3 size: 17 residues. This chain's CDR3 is CASSPRTTSGVTDTQYF. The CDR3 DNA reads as TGTGCCAGTAGTCCTCGCACGACTAGCGGTGTCACAGATACGCAGTATTTT.

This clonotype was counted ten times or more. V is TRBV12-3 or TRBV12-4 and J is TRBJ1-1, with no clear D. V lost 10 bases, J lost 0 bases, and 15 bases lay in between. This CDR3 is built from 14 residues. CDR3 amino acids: CATGIGRMNTEAFF. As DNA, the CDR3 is TGTGCCACTGGGATCGGGCGGATGAACACTGAAGCTTTCTTT.

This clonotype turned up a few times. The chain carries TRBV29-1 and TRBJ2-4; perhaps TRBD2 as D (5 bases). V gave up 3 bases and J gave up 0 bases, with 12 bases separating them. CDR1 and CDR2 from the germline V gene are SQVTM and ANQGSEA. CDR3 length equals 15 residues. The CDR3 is CSVEEADLAKNIQYF. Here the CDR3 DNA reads TGCAGCGTTGAGGAGGCTGACTTAGCCAAAAACATTCAGTACTTC.

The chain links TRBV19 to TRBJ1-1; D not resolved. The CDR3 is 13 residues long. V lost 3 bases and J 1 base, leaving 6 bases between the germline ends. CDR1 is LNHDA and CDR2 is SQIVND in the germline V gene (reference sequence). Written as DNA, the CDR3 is TGTGCCAGTAGTATCCGACAGAACACTGAAGCTTTCTTT. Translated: CASSIRQNTEAFF.

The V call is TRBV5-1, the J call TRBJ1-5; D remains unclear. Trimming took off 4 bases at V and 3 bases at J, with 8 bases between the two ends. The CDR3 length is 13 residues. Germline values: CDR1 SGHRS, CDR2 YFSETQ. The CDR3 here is CASSVGDNQPQHF. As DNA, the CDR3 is TGCGCCAGCAGCGTGGGTGACAATCAGCCCCAGCATTTT.

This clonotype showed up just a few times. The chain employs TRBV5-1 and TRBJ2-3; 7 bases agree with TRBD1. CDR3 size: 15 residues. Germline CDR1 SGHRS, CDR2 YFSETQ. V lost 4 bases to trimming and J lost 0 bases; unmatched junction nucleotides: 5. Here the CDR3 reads CASSVGQTSTDTQYF. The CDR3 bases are TGCGCCAGCAGCGTGGGACAGACTAGCACAGATACGCAGTATTTT.

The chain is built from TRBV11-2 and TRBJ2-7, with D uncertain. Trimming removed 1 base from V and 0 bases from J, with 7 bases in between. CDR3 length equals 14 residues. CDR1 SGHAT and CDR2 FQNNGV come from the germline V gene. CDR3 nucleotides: TGTGCCAGCAGCTTAGGTCACAGCTCCTACGAGCAGTACTTC. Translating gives CASSLGHSSYEQYF.

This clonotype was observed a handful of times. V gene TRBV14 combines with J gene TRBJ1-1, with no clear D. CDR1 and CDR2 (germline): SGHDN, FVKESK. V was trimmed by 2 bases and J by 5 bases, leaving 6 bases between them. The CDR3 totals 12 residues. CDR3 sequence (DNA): TGTGCCAGCAGCCAACTATGGACTGAAGCTTTCTTT. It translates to CASSQLWTEAFF.

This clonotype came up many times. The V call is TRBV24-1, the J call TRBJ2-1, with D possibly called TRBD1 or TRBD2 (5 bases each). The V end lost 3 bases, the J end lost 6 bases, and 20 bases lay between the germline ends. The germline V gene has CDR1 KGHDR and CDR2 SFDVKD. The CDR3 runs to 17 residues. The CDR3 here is CATSDDSIGVGPNEQFF. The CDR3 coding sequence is TGTGCCACCAGTGATGATAGCATAGGGGTGGGACCCAATGAGCAGTTCTTC.

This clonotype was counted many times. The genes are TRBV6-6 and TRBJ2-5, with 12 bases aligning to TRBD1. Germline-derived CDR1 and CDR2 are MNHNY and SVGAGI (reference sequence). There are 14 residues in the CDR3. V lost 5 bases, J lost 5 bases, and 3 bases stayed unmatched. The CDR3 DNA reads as TGTGCCAGCAGTGGGACAGGGGGCGCGGAGACCCAGTACTTC. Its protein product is CASSGTGGAETQYF.